These 7 T cell receptor beta chains came from one sample sequenced in a study of Graves' ophthalmopathy and Graves' hyperthyroidism. RNA transcripts yielded amplified TCR beta CDR3 regions. Investigators did first-round RT-PCR with HTBI primers, then second-round multiplex PCR. MiXCR was run by TCRdb on the multiplex PCR reads, yielding one entry per CDR3 protein. The top ten clones hold roughly 7.4% of a sample with 680,000 or so distinct CDR3 sequences, around a fifth of them seen once. The sample comprised peripheral blood. The receptor set was obtained from a woman under 30 with stable Graves' hyperthyroidism. Some clones in this sample may be carry-over from other donors' samples.

This clonotype showed up many times. This chain connects TRBV30 to TRBJ1-1; D is possibly TRBD1 (6 bases). Between the trimmed V and J ends, which lost 0 bases and 1 base, there was a span of 6 bases. The germline V gene has CDR1 GTSNPN and CDR2 SVGIG (reference sequence). The CDR3 totals 13 residues. Here the CDR3 DNA reads TGTGCCTGGAGTGTACAGGGGAACACTGAAGCTTTCTTT. Amino acids: CAWSVQGNTEAFF.

This clonotype was found many times. The chain links TRBV5-1 to TRBJ1-1; 7 positions match TRBD1. There are 14 residues in the CDR3. The junction had 4 bases not matched to a gene; V was cut back by 4 bases and J by 1 base. Per the germline V gene, CDR1 is SGHRS and CDR2 is YFSETQ. This CDR3 reads CASSGDRKNTEAFF. CDR3 sequence (DNA): TGCGCCAGCAGCGGGGACAGAAAGAACACTGAAGCTTTCTTT.

This clonotype was detected ten times or more. The rearrangement uses TRBV12-3 or TRBV12-4 and TRBJ1-2; D gene unclear. This CDR3 contains 12 residues. V lost 7 bases and J 8 bases, leaving 14 bases between the germline ends. CDR3 DNA sequence: TGTGCCAGCACACGACCGGGGAGCGGCTACACCTTC. It specifies CASTRPGSGYTF.

Ten or more counts support this clonotype. V and J are TRBV6-2 or TRBV6-3 and TRBJ1-6, with TRBD1 matching over 7 bases. Per the germline V gene, CDR1 is MNHEY and CDR2 is SVGEGT. The CDR3 totals 11 residues. Germline trimming cut 5 bases from V and 13 bases from J; bases unmatched to any gene: 2. The CDR3: CASSPRGPLHF. The CDR3 DNA follows: TGTGCCAGCAGTCCCAGGGGGCCCCTCCACTTT.

V is TRBV19 and J is TRBJ1-2; D perhaps matches TRBD1 (5 bases). The V gene lost 6 bases and the J gene lost 5 bases, with 22 bases spanning the gap. CDR1 and CDR2 (germline): LNHDA, SQIVND (reference sequence). CDR3 length: 16 amino acids. The DNA for the CDR3 is TGTGCCAGTAGAGCCGTGGCAGGGCCATTTCTATATGGCTACACCTTC. It codes for CASRAVAGPFLYGYTF.

This clonotype was found a few times. V is TRBV11-2 and J is TRBJ1-1; TRBD1 agrees at 10 bases. Trimming took 4 bases from V and 10 from J; bases not matched to a gene: 3. Germline V gene data show CDR1 as SGHAT and CDR2 as FQNNGV. This CDR3 comprises 12 residues. CDR3 in DNA: TGTGCCAGCAGCTCAGGACAGGGGGGAGCTTTCTTT. It encodes CASSSGQGGAFF.

This clonotype has only a few counts. The chain combines TRBV4-1 with TRBJ1-1, with TRBD1 matching 10 bases. V dropped 0 bases and J dropped 3; count of bases not matched to a gene: 10. Germline CDR1 and CDR2: MGHRA and YSYEKL. There are 18 residues in the CDR3. In DNA, the CDR3 is TGCGCCAGCAGCCAAGACCCGGGACAGGGGAGCTGGGACACTGAAGCTTTCTTT. Its protein product is CASSQDPGQGSWDTEAFF.